These 20 T cell receptor beta chains came from one sample sequenced in a study of T cell responses to AZD1222 COVID-19 vaccine. TCRdb's copy holds only in-frame clones and misses some; the assay was immunoSEQ multiplex PCR. The top ten clones hold just over 5% of a sample with about 140,000 clones, approximately 93% of them seen once. The material was peripheral blood, obtained on day 0 of AZD1222 vaccination. These receptors were collected from an adult in good health.

The chain links TRBV11-2 to TRBJ1-2; 9 nucleotides align to TRBD1. This CDR3 has 15 residues. Trimming cost V 5 bases and J 2 bases; bases outside gene matches: 6. The germline V gene encodes CDR1 SGHAT and CDR2 FQNNGV. The CDR3 bases are TGTGCCAGCAGCGGGACAGGGCCCGTCAACTATGGCTACACCTTC. Its translation: CASSGTGPVNYGYTF.

The CDR3 region is CASSLARRGELFF. The CDR3, as DNA: TGTGCCAGCAGCTTAGCAAGACGCGGGGAGCTGTTTTTT. The V and J genes are TRBV11-3 and TRBJ2-2; D gene uncertain. The germline V and J ends were trimmed by 1 base and 7 bases, with 7 bases remaining between them. The CDR3 totals 13 residues. Germline V CDR1 and CDR2: SGHNT, YENEEA.

CDR3 in DNA: TGTGCCAGCAGTTCACCGGGACAGGAGAAAACTGAAGCTTTCTTT. Translation: CASSSPGQEKTEAFF. The chain is built from TRBV28 and TRBJ1-1, with 8 nucleotides matching TRBD1. Unmatched junction bases numbered 9, after V lost 4 bases and J lost 5 bases. The CDR3 covers 15 residues. Germline V gene sequence: CDR1 MDHEN, CDR2 SYDVKM.

The chain is built from TRBV5-8 and TRBJ2-4; weak D call: TRBD1 (5 bases). Germline CDR1 SGHTS, CDR2 YDEGEE. CDR3 length equals 14 residues. V was pared by 4 bases and J by 3 bases, with 11 bases between. The CDR3 coding sequence is TGTGCCAGCAGCCCAGGGATTGACAAAAACATTCAGTACTTC. Translation: CASSPGIDKNIQYF.

The chain has TRBV11-2 and TRBJ1-6, with D possibly matching TRBD1 (6 bases). CDR1 SGHAT and CDR2 FQNNGV come from the germline V gene. The CDR3 spans 14 residues. V shed 2 bases and J shed 10 bases, with 12 bases lying between them. The CDR3 DNA sequence: TGTGCCAGCAGCTTAAGGACAGAGGAGTCACCCCTCCACTTT. As protein: CASSLRTEESPLHF.

A note on this clone: Other nucleotide sequences from this sample produce the same CDR3. This chain joins TRBV5-1 and TRBJ2-2; no clear D. V was trimmed by 2 bases and J by 0 bases, leaving 5 bases between them. The CDR3 sequence is 14 residues long. Looked up from germline, CDR1 is SGHRS and CDR2 is YFSETQ. In nucleotides, the CDR3 is TGCGCCAGCAGCTTCACAGCGAACACCGGGGAGCTGTTTTTT. Encoded protein: CASSFTANTGELFF.

The chain links TRBV30 to TRBJ1-1; D not certain. Germline CDR1 GTSNPN, CDR2 SVGIG (reference sequence). This CDR3 is 12 amino acids long. The V end was cut by 3 bases, the J end by 1 base, with 6 bases between. CDR3 in DNA: TGTGCCTGGAGAGACCGGAACACTGAAGCTTTCTTT. Amino acid sequence: CAWRDRNTEAFF.

V usage is TRBV19 and J usage is TRBJ1-6; maybe TRBD1 (6 bases). Trimming removed 5 bases at V and 5 bases at J, with 13 bases between. The CDR3 runs to 15 residues. Germline CDR1 LNHDA, CDR2 SQIVND (reference sequence). The CDR3 nucleotides read TGTGCCAGTAGTCCGGAAGGGACAAATAATTCACCCCTCCACTTT. Protein product: CASSPEGTNNSPLHF.

The rearrangement uses TRBV19 and TRBJ2-1, with D possibly being TRBD1 (5 bases). Trimming removed 3 bases at V and 7 bases at J, with 13 bases between. The CDR3 is 14 residues long. Per the germline V gene, CDR1 is LNHDA and CDR2 is SQIVND (reference sequence). The CDR3 spells CASSMVAGLNEQFF. The CDR3 nucleotides read TGTGCCAGTAGTATGGTCGCAGGGTTAAATGAGCAGTTCTTC.

This clone was counted a single time. This rearrangement joins TRBV30 to TRBJ1-5; D is uncertain. This CDR3 is 13 amino acids long. Germline V CDR1 and CDR2: GTSNPN, SVGIG (reference sequence). V lost 0 bases to trimming and J lost 4 bases, with 7 bases between them. The CDR3 sequence: CAWSVTANQPQHF. Here the CDR3 DNA reads TGTGCCTGGAGTGTAACGGCTAATCAGCCCCAGCATTTT. The full variable domain, completed using reference TRBV30 and TRBJ1-5, is SQTIHQWPATLVQPVGSPLSLECTVEGTSNPNLYWYRQAAGRGLQLLFYSVGIGQISSEVPQNLSASRPQDRQFILSSKKLLLSDSGFYLCAWSVTANQPQHFGDGTRLSIL.

This clone turned up a few times. In DNA, the CDR3 is TGTGCCAGCAGTCTTACCGGAGCCCAGCATTTT. Amino acid sequence: CASSLTGAQHF. This sequence joins TRBV28 and TRBJ1-5; D is unresolved. The CDR3 is made up of 11 amino acids. The V and J ends lost 5 bases and 11 bases respectively, with 10 bases between them. Looked up from germline, CDR1 is MDHEN and CDR2 is SYDVKM. Looking up the rest from reference TRBV28 and TRBJ1-5 gives the full variable domain: DVKVTQSSRYLVKRTGEKVFLECVQDMDHENMFWYRQDPGLGLRLIYFSYDVKMKEKGDIPEGYSVSREKKERFSLILESASTNQTSMYLCASSLTGAQHFGDGTRLSIL.

The chain employs TRBV7-9 and TRBJ2-1; 13 bases are shared with TRBD2. V dropped 4 bases and J dropped 3; count of bases not matched to a gene: 9. This CDR3 contains 18 residues. Per germline, CDR1 SEHNR and CDR2 FQNEAQ (reference sequence). The CDR3 loop reads CASSYRTSGRDFYNEQFF. CDR3 coding DNA: TGTGCCAGCAGCTACCGGACTAGCGGGAGAGACTTCTACAATGAGCAGTTCTTC.

The chain employs TRBV30 and TRBJ2-2; D unclear. The CDR3 covers 12 residues. The germline gives CDR1 GTSNPN, CDR2 SVGIG (reference sequence). V gave up 2 bases and J gave up 7 bases, with 8 bases separating them. The CDR3 DNA reads as TGTGCCTGGAGTAGTAGTGACGGGGAGCTGTTTTTT. It yields the protein CAWSSSDGELFF.

The chain combines TRBV3-1 (or the pseudogene TRBV3-2) with TRBJ1-1, with D possibly TRBD1 on 5 matching bases. Trimming pared 3 bases from V and 5 bases from J, leaving 13 bases between. The CDR3 length is 14 residues. CDR1 and CDR2 from the germline V gene are LGHDT and YNNKEL (reference sequence). CDR3 sequence (DNA): TGTGCCAGCAGCCACCAGGGAATCCGGACTGAAGCTTTCTTT. Protein sequence: CASSHQGIRTEAFF.

CDR3 residues: CASSFGSSGNTIYF. The CDR3 DNA follows: TGTGCCAGCAGTTTCGGCAGCTCTGGAAACACCATATATTTT. This rearrangement joins TRBV28 to TRBJ1-3; D is uncertain. CDR3 length: 14 amino acids. The V and J ends lost 3 bases and 0 bases respectively, with 6 bases between them. Germline V CDR1 and CDR2: MDHEN, SYDVKM.

The V call is TRBV30, the J call TRBJ1-5; 7 bases line up with TRBD1. Looked up from germline, CDR1 is GTSNPN and CDR2 is SVGIG (reference sequence). V trimming: 7 bases; J trimming: 7 bases; junction bases outside the gene matches: 10. This CDR3 has 13 residues. The CDR3 spells CAFRDRADQPQHF. The CDR3 nucleotides are TGTGCCTTCAGAGACAGGGCGGACCAGCCCCAGCATTTT.

The DNA of the CDR3 is TGTGCCAGCAGCTTTTCGACAGGGGGCTACCAAGAGACCCAGTACTTC. Protein: CASSFSTGGYQETQYF. The V call is TRBV7-9, the J call TRBJ2-5, with TRBD1 identical over 10 bases. This CDR3 comprises 16 residues. Germline assignment: CDR1 SEHNR and CDR2 FQNEAQ (reference sequence). V shed 3 bases and J 0 bases; nucleotides not matched to a gene: 4.

V is TRBV7-3 and J is TRBJ1-1, with D possibly being TRBD1 (6 bases). Trimming shortened V by 3 bases and J by 2 bases, and 10 bases separated the two germline ends. CDR3 size: 14 residues. Germline assignment: CDR1 SGHTA and CDR2 FQGTGA. The CDR3 DNA reads as TGTGCCAGCAGCTTGGGGGGGCCCAACACTGAAGCTTTCTTT. It yields the protein CASSLGGPNTEAFF.

The V call is TRBV4-2, the J call TRBJ2-7; TRBD1 matches 9 bases. J gave up 3 bases and V 1 base, and 1 base lay outside the gene matches. Germline CDR1 LGHNA, CDR2 YNFKEQ. This CDR3 contains 14 residues. CDR3 sequence: CASSQGDRVYEQYF. CDR3 in DNA: TGTGCCAGCAGCCAAGGGGACAGGGTCTACGAGCAGTACTTC.

The gene calls are TRBV27 and TRBJ2-2; D might be TRBD2 (6 bases). CDR3 length: 16 residues. Trimming pared 4 bases from V and 4 bases from J, leaving 16 bases between. From germline, CDR1 is MNHEY and CDR2 SMNVEV (reference sequence). In DNA, the CDR3 is TGTGCCAGCAGTTGGACGCTGGGGGGTGGCACCGGGGAGCTGTTTTTT. As protein: CASSWTLGGGTGELFF.